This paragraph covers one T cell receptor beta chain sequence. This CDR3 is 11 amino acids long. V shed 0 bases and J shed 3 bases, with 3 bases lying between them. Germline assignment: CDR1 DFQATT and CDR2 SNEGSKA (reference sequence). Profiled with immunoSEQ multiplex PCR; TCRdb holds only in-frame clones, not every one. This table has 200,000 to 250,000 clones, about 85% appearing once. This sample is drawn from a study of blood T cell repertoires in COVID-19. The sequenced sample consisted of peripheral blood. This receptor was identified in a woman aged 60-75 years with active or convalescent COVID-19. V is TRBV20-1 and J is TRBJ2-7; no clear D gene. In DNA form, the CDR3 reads TGCAGTGCTAGAGACAACTACGAGCAGTACGTC. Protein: CSARDNYEQYV.